This TCR beta chain appears in the sequencing data of a study of blood T cell repertoires in COVID-19. About the research overall: Sites across the United States, Italy and Spain contributed samples from acute and convalescent COVID-19. PBMCs, B-cell-depleted T cells, or T cells were the source of the cDNA or gDNA that made up the material.

Per the authors' pipeline: Amplifying reference gene primers gave estimates of nucleated cell counts. Using immunoSEQ multiplex PCR, the repertoire was profiled, and TCRdb retains in-frame clones only, with some absent. For V, J and clone size, that table is used; D and trimming come from the DNA. The sample consists of fewer than 250,000 clones, over 70% of them appearing once. There are 14 residues in the CDR3. V gave up 5 bases and J gave up 0 bases, with 7 bases separating them. CDR1 is LNHDA, CDR2 SQIVND, per germline (reference sequence). This sequence joins TRBV19 and TRBJ1-4; D unclear. The TCR sequence derives from a man between 50 and 59 years old with active or convalescent COVID-19. The sample consisted of peripheral blood. CDR3: CASSPRATNEKLFF. The CDR3 DNA follows: TGTGCCAGTAGTCCCCGCGCAACTAATGAAAAACTGTTTTTT.